This T cell receptor (beta chain) was captured in a study of CD8 T cells in ankylosing spondylitis. TCRdb analysed the 5' RACE reads with MiXCR anew, one entry per CDR3 protein. This table has around 140,000 distinct CDR3 sequences, about 15% appearing once. For this clonotype: Its antigen is undetermined.

The CDR3 loop spans 17 amino acids. Trimming pared 1 base from V and 4 bases from J, leaving 16 bases between. The V gene's germline CDR1 is SGHVS and CDR2 FNYEAQ. General study findings and limits: A TCR beta motif of several highly homologous variants appeared characteristic of ankylosing spondylitis blood. Matched synovial fluid from ankylosing spondylitis patients was reported to be enriched for disease-linked clones.

The chain is built from TRBV7-6 and TRBJ2-2, with D perhaps being TRBD1 or TRBD2 (5 bases each). Input material: blood, either unsorted or a sorted T cell fraction (not recorded which). The source of this sequence is a male donor with ankylosing spondylitis. In DNA, the CDR3 is TGTGCCAGCAGCTTAGTACACGGGGCGCGAGCCACCGGGGAGCTGTTTTTT. The encoded protein is CASSLVHGARATGELFF.